The 26 T cell receptor beta chains below were found in one sample sequenced in a study of T-cell memory formation after mild COVID-19 (dated by TCRdb to 2020 to 2022). Library prep was done by 5' RACE. Sequencing was carried out with an Illumina NovaSeq 6000. TCRdb itself trimmed the public reads at Q25 with fastp, ran MiXCR and retained productive beta chains. CDR3 protein duplicates are merged, each entry listing the most common genes and DNA. In all, the sample holds roughly 560,000 distinct CDR3 sequences, and approximately 20% of those were seen once. Around an eighth of the sample comes from the top ten. The specimen sequenced was PBMCs or a T cell subset sorted from them (not recorded which). These receptors all stem from an adult woman who had mild COVID-19 (a few samples of this study predate the infection). The sample titles of this study are shuffled in the database, so cell type and time point are left out; the donor was told from shared clones.

V usage is TRBV19 and J usage is TRBJ2-2; possibly TRBD1 for D (6 bases). V lost 4 bases to trimming and J lost 4 bases, with 16 bases between them. In germline, CDR1 is LNHDA, CDR2 SQIVND (reference sequence). There are 16 residues in the CDR3. CDR3 residues: CASSTYPDRLTGELFF. In DNA, the CDR3 is TGTGCCAGTAGTACTTATCCCGACAGGCTCACCGGGGAGCTGTTTTTT.

The chain is built from TRBV5-6 and TRBJ2-1; possible D gene TRBD1, 5 bases. Germline CDR1 reads SGHDT; CDR2 reads YYEEEE. CDR3 size: 14 residues. The ends were cut back, 5 bases at V and 6 bases at J, with 15 bases in the middle. DNA for the CDR3: TGTGCCAGCAGTCCCCAGGGAAGGGTCAATGAGCAGTTCTTC. It is translated as CASSPQGRVNEQFF.

The V call is TRBV5-6, the J call TRBJ1-2; TRBD1 is a possible D gene (5 bases). Trimming took off 3 bases at V and 0 bases at J, with 12 bases between the two ends. Looked up from germline, CDR1 is SGHDT and CDR2 is YYEEEE. The CDR3 sequence is 15 residues long. The CDR3 nucleotides read TGTGCCAGCAGCTACTACAGGTCTTCTAACTATGGCTACACCTTC. Encoded protein: CASSYYRSSNYGYTF.

This rearrangement joins TRBV25-1 to TRBJ2-1, with TRBD2 as a possible D gene (5 bases). The CDR3 spans 13 residues. With 4 bases removed from V and 7 bases from J, the gap between germline ends came to 11 bases. Germline-derived CDR1 and CDR2 are MGHDK and SYGVNS. The CDR3 DNA sequence: TGTGCCAGCAGTGGCTTACGGGGAAATGAGCAGTTCTTC. This translates into CASSGLRGNEQFF.

The chain couples TRBV15 to TRBJ1-2; D uncertain. The germline gives CDR1 LNHNV, CDR2 YYDKDF (reference sequence). The CDR3 sequence is 17 residues long. V gave up 1 base and J gave up 0 bases, with 15 bases separating them. The CDR3 is CATSRVPPFGSNYGYTF. CDR3 nucleotides: TGTGCCACCAGCAGAGTCCCTCCCTTCGGGTCTAACTATGGCTACACCTTC.

This clonotype turned up a few times. The chain has TRBV27 and TRBJ2-1; perhaps D is TRBD1 or TRBD2 (5 bases each). Trimming removed 6 bases from V and 8 bases from J, with 14 bases in between. The CDR3 runs to 13 residues. Germline loops: CDR1 MNHEY, CDR2 SMNVEV (reference sequence). CDR3 sequence (DNA): TGTGCCAGCAGCTGGCCGAGGGGCGATGAGCAGTTCTTC. It encodes CASSWPRGDEQFF.

Only a few counts were recorded for this clonotype. This chain joins TRBV5-1 and TRBJ2-6; 8 bases match TRBD1. Germline V lookup: CDR1 SGHRS, CDR2 YFSETQ. V shed 8 bases, J shed 7 bases, and the junction held 5 bases outside the gene matches. This CDR3 comprises 13 residues. The CDR3 DNA follows: TGCGCCAGTGCAGGGGGCGCCGCCAACGTCCTGACTTTC. Protein: CASAGGAANVLTF.

This clonotype was counted a few times. The chain carries TRBV14 and TRBJ2-7; D is possibly TRBD1 (6 bases). In germline, CDR1 is SGHDN, CDR2 FVKESK. This CDR3 spans 15 amino acids. The germline V and J ends were trimmed by 1 base and 3 bases, with 13 bases remaining between them. The CDR3 region has the DNA TGTGCCAGCAGCCAAGGGTCAGGGGCCATCTACGAGCAGTACTTC. This sequence encodes CASSQGSGAIYEQYF.

This clonotype was observed a handful of times. The V gene is TRBV30, the J gene TRBJ1-1, with unresolved D. Per the germline V gene, CDR1 is GTSNPN and CDR2 is SVGIG (reference sequence). V lost 4 bases, J lost 6 bases, and 9 bases lay in between. The CDR3 runs to 11 residues. CDR3 protein: CAWTTVAEAFF. CDR3 nucleotides: TGTGCCTGGACAACAGTCGCTGAAGCTTTCTTT.

This clonotype has just a few counts. The chain links TRBV6-5 to TRBJ1-1, with D unclear. The V end lost 2 bases, the J end lost 6 bases, and 13 bases lay between the germline ends. Germline V gives CDR1 MNHEY, CDR2 SVGAGI. CDR3 length equals 14 residues. This chain's CDR3 is CASSYGISGAEAFF. CDR3 sequence (DNA): TGTGCCAGCAGTTACGGCATATCGGGCGCTGAAGCTTTCTTT.

The chain employs TRBV10-3 and TRBJ2-5; 14 nucleotides match TRBD2. The germline V gene has CDR1 ENHRY and CDR2 SYGVKD. The CDR3 is made up of 16 amino acids. With 3 bases clipped from V and 5 bases from J, the junction kept 5 bases outside the gene matches. In DNA form, the CDR3 reads TGTGCCATCAGTGATGGACTAGCGGGGGGCGGGGAGACCCAGTACTTC. Its protein product is CAISDGLAGGGETQYF.

This chain uses TRBV6-2 or TRBV6-3 with TRBJ2-7; 8 positions agree with TRBD1. V trimming: 7 bases; J trimming: 7 bases; junction bases outside the gene matches: 12. Germline CDR1 reads MNHEY; CDR2 reads SVGEGT. CDR3 length equals 14 residues. The CDR3 sequence is CASTSGTGLEEQYF. The CDR3 DNA follows: TGTGCCAGCACTTCCGGGACAGGCTTAGAGGAGCAGTACTTC.

The chain carries TRBV29-1 and TRBJ2-3, with unresolved D. The CDR3 has 14 residues. The ends were cut back, 6 bases at V and 2 bases at J, with 15 bases in the middle. Germline loops: CDR1 SQVTM, CDR2 ANQGSEA. This CDR3 reads CSVVASTNTDTQYF. The CDR3 nucleotides read TGCAGCGTCGTAGCCTCTACGAACACAGATACGCAGTATTTT.

This clonotype was seen more than once but under ten times. The rearrangement uses TRBV6-5 and TRBJ1-6; D possibly corresponds to TRBD1 (5 bases). The CDR3 totals 13 residues. Deletions cut 4 bases from V and 9 bases from J, with 10 bases between. CDR1 and CDR2 from the germline V gene are MNHEY and SVGAGI. For the CDR3, the DNA is TGTGCCAGCAGTTCGAGGGACGGTTCACCCCTCCACTTT. Encoded protein: CASSSRDGSPLHF.

The chain combines TRBV5-1 with TRBJ2-7, with D possibly TRBD1 on 7 matching bases. CDR1 and CDR2 (germline): SGHRS, YFSETQ. The ends were cut back, 8 bases at V and 1 base at J, with 16 bases in the middle. This CDR3 comprises 14 residues. DNA of the CDR3: TGCGCCAGGACAGGGCTCGGGGGATCCTACGAGCAGTACTTC. Protein: CARTGLGGSYEQYF.

The CDR3 DNA follows: TGTGCCAGCAGCCCGACCGTGGGCAATCAGCCCCAGCATTTT. Translating gives CASSPTVGNQPQHF. The chain has TRBV16 and TRBJ1-5; D is ambiguous. Deletions cut 4 bases from V and 2 bases from J, with 9 bases between. This CDR3 has 14 residues. Germline assignment: CDR1 KGHSY and CDR2 FQNENV.

This clonotype was recorded a few times. This chain's CDR3 is CASSERTGYTYEQYF. The CDR3 DNA follows: TGTGCCAGCAGTGAACGGACAGGTTATACCTACGAGCAGTACTTC. The chain uses TRBV2 and TRBJ2-7; 7 nucleotides line up with TRBD1. The CDR3 sequence is 15 residues long. CDR1 SNHLY and CDR2 FYNNEI come from the germline V gene. V shed 2 bases, J shed 2 bases, and the junction held 6 bases outside the gene matches.

The table lists this clonotype with a few counts. V and J are TRBV12-3 or TRBV12-4 and TRBJ1-1; D unresolved. Trimming cost V 5 bases and J 5 bases, with 18 bases left between them. This CDR3 has 15 residues. The CDR3 loop is CASSPRMGPGTEAFF. The CDR3, as DNA: TGTGCCAGCAGTCCGAGAATGGGCCCTGGGACTGAAGCTTTCTTT.

Here the CDR3 reads CSVSWTGASGANVLTF. CDR3 nucleotides: TGCAGCGTTTCCTGGACAGGAGCCTCTGGGGCCAACGTCCTGACTTTC. The chain couples TRBV29-1 to TRBJ2-6, with 7 nucleotides matching TRBD1. The CDR3 runs 16 residues. V dropped 5 bases and J dropped 0; count of bases not matched to a gene: 7. Germline assignment: CDR1 SQVTM and CDR2 ANQGSEA.

This clonotype has more than one count but fewer than ten. The chain combines TRBV4-1 with TRBJ2-6, with D uncertain. From germline, CDR1 is MGHRA and CDR2 YSYEKL. V was clipped by 4 bases and J by 5 bases, with 15 bases between them. The CDR3 spans 16 residues. DNA for the CDR3: TGCGCCAGCAGCCCGACCTTCGGTCTCAGGGCCAACGTCCTGACTTTC. Translating gives CASSPTFGLRANVLTF.

This clonotype has more than one count but fewer than ten. The rearrangement uses TRBV15 and TRBJ1-1; TRBD1 matches at 10 bases. This CDR3 is built from 14 residues. Germline V CDR1 and CDR2: LNHNV, YYDKDF (reference sequence). V was pared by 5 bases and J by 8 bases, with 8 bases of the junction left unmatched. The CDR3 sequence is CATSGGTGVVEAFF. The CDR3, as DNA: TGTGCCACCAGCGGCGGGACAGGGGTTGTGGAAGCTTTCTTT. The full variable domain, with the rest looked up from reference TRBV15 and TRBJ1-1, is DAMVIQNPRYQVTQFGKPVTLSCSQTLNHNVMYWYQQKSSQAPKLLFHYYDKDFNNEADTPDNFQSRRPNTSFCFLDIRSPGLGDTAMYLCATSGGTGVVEAFFGQGTRLTVV.

This chain connects TRBV6-5 to TRBJ2-3; 10 bases agree with TRBD2. The CDR3 is 16 residues long. Losses at the gene ends were 0 bases for V and 8 bases for J; bases not matched to a gene: 8. Per the germline V gene, CDR1 is MNHEY and CDR2 is SVGAGI. The CDR3 loop reads CASSYSWASGSGTQYF. The CDR3 DNA sequence: TGTGCCAGCAGTTACTCGTGGGCTAGCGGGAGCGGTACGCAGTATTTT.

This clonotype turned up a few times. The CDR3 nucleotides read TGTGCCAGCAGAGCTACCGGGACTAGCGGGAGTAGGCAGTCGAACGAGCAGTACTTC. Amino acids: CASRATGTSGSRQSNEQYF. The V gene is TRBV6-6, the J gene TRBJ2-7; 14 nucleotides agree with TRBD2. The V gene's germline CDR1 is MNHNY and CDR2 SVGAGI (reference sequence). Trimming cost V 6 bases and J 5 bases; bases outside gene matches: 18. There are 19 residues in the CDR3.

This clonotype turned up a few times. The chain combines TRBV5-1 with TRBJ1-2; 8 nucleotides line up with TRBD1. The CDR3 consists of 15 residues. V was pared by 4 bases and J by 2 bases, with 7 bases of the junction left unmatched. Per germline, CDR1 SGHRS and CDR2 YFSETQ. The CDR3 protein is CASSPARTGNYGYTF. In DNA form, the CDR3 reads TGCGCCAGCAGCCCGGCACGGACAGGGAACTATGGCTACACCTTC.

The chain employs TRBV7-9 and TRBJ2-7; D unclear. V lost 2 bases and J 5 bases, leaving 4 bases between the germline ends. The CDR3 is 11 residues long. CDR1 and CDR2 (germline): SEHNR, FQNEAQ (reference sequence). As DNA, the CDR3 is TGTGCCAGCAGCTTAATGGACGAGCAGTACTTC. Amino acid sequence: CASSLMDEQYF.

This clonotype was detected only a few times. V usage is TRBV7-2 and J usage is TRBJ1-5; possible D gene TRBD1, 6 bases. Deletions cut 5 bases from V and 4 bases from J, with 18 bases between. CDR1 and CDR2 from the germline V gene are SGHTA and FQGNSA. This CDR3 is built from 16 residues. The CDR3 here is CASSPSFRGLNQPQHF. The CDR3 DNA sequence: TGTGCCAGCAGCCCATCGTTCAGGGGCTTAAATCAGCCCCAGCATTTT.